This T cell receptor beta chain was sequenced in a study of graft-versus-host responses after intestinal transplantation. The assay was immunoSEQ multiplex PCR, and TCRdb's table has in-frame clones only and misses some. The profile shows 100,000 to 140,000 clones, about 87% of them singletons. V was trimmed by 4 bases and J by 9 bases, leaving 16 bases between them. The CDR3 has 13 residues. Germline V CDR1 and CDR2: SGHRS, YFSETQ. Comment on this clone: Its antigen is as yet unknown.

Study-wide points: Clonal ratios of graft-versus-host to host-versus-graft in allografts were high for patients exhibiting graft-donor T cell macrochimerism.

This clonotype was sampled from a human donor who was the organ donor for an intestinal transplant. The chain carries TRBV5-1 and TRBJ1-1; D may be TRBD1 (6 bases). The sample in question was unstimulated CD4+ T cells sorted from spleen or lymph node cells, obtained before transplant. The DNA for the CDR3 is TGCGCCAGCAGCCCCCGGGAGGGGGACCAAGCTTTCTTT. Translating it yields CASSPREGDQAFF.